The 18 T cell receptor beta chains reported below all come from one sample, sequenced in a study of neurological immune-mediated disorders (dated by TCRdb to the late 2010s). Library preparation employed 5' RACE. Sequenced using an Illumina HiSeq 2500. TCRdb cleaned the public reads at Q25 with fastp, built clones with MiXCR and kept in-frame beta chains. Entries are consolidated by CDR3 protein sequence, retaining the most common genes and DNA. Within this sample are tens of thousands of distinct CDR3 sequences, with approximately 4.2% of them counted one time only. The leading ten clones occupy about 2.2% of the sample. The sequencing sample was made of PBMCs. Receptors originate from a man under 40 with multiple sclerosis.

This clonotype was found many times. The chain has TRBV12-3 or TRBV12-4 and TRBJ1-2; D gene unclear. With 5 bases removed from V and 0 bases from J, the gap between germline ends came to 7 bases. CDR3 length: 13 residues. In DNA form, the CDR3 reads TGTGCCAGCAGTCCGGGCCCTAACTATGGCTACACCTTC. Amino acids: CASSPGPNYGYTF.

The sample holds many counts of this clonotype. The genes are TRBV20-1 and TRBJ1-5, with D hard to call. The CDR3 loop spans 14 amino acids. The V gene lost 6 bases and the J gene lost 0 bases, with 12 bases spanning the gap. The germline gives CDR1 DFQATT, CDR2 SNEGSKA (reference sequence). Written as DNA, the CDR3 is TGCAGTGCGCTAGAGAGCTATAGCAATCAGCCCCAGCATTTT. It translates to CSALESYSNQPQHF.

This clonotype was detected many times. The chain carries TRBV4-3 and TRBJ1-5, with D possibly matching TRBD1 (6 bases). Germline lookup yields CDR1 LGHNA and CDR2 YSLEER. This CDR3 contains 17 residues. The germline V and J ends were trimmed by 0 bases and 6 bases, with 18 bases remaining between them. The CDR3 DNA sequence: TGCGCCAGCAGCCAAGAGTGGGGCGGGGCAGGGGCTCAGCCCCAGCATTTT. It translates to CASSQEWGGAGAQPQHF.

This clonotype was counted at least ten times. The gene calls are TRBV12-3 or TRBV12-4 and TRBJ2-2, with 11 bases fitting TRBD1. The junction had 13 bases not matched to a gene; V was cut back by 10 bases and J by 3 bases. The CDR3 runs to 17 residues. For the CDR3, the DNA is TGTGCCACCTCCAGAGGGACAGGGGGAAGTGACACCGGGGAGCTGTTTTTT. It translates to CATSRGTGGSDTGELFF.

By sample share, this clonotype is medium-sized. Here the CDR3 reads CASTPFGQPYGYTF. DNA for the CDR3: TGTGCCAGCACACCCTTCGGACAGCCCTATGGCTACACCTTC. The rearrangement links TRBV27 to TRBJ1-2, with a possible D match to TRBD1 (6 bases). The ends were cut back, 7 bases at V and 4 bases at J, with 16 bases in the middle. Germline CDR1 reads MNHEY; CDR2 reads SMNVEV (reference sequence). This CDR3 has 14 residues.

This clonotype was picked up many times. The chain recombines TRBV6-1 with TRBJ1-5, with TRBD1 matching over 9 bases. With 3 bases clipped from V and 4 bases from J, the junction kept 7 bases outside the gene matches. The length of the CDR3 is 16 residues. Germline lookup yields CDR1 MNHNS and CDR2 SASEGT. The CDR3 DNA reads TGTGCCAGCAGTGAGCGGACAGGGGCTGGAAATCAGCCCCAGCATTTT. It yields the protein CASSERTGAGNQPQHF.

This clonotype was counted at least ten times. The rearrangement links TRBV25-1 to TRBJ2-7; TRBD1 or TRBD2 may be the D gene (6 bases each). From germline, CDR1 is MGHDK and CDR2 SYGVNS. There are 13 residues in the CDR3. Trimming removed 5 bases from V and 5 bases from J, with 13 bases in between. The CDR3 DNA sequence: TGTGCCAGCAGTAGTCACAGGGAGGACGAGCAGTACTTC. Translated, it gives CASSSHREDEQYF.

The sample holds many counts of this clonotype. The J gene is TRBJ2-1, the V gene TRBV5-1; D remains unclear. CDR3 size: 11 residues. Trimming removed 9 bases from V and 7 bases from J, with 11 bases in between. In germline, CDR1 is SGHRS, CDR2 YFSETQ. The DNA of the CDR3 is TGCGCCACCGCTGCTGGGAATGAGCAGTTCTTC. Translating it yields CATAAGNEQFF. The full variable domain, in which reference TRBV5-1 and TRBJ2-1 provide the parts outside the CDR3, is KAGVTQTPRYLIKTRGQQVTLSCSPISGHRSVSWYQQTPGQGLQFLFEYFSETQRNKGNFPGRFSGRQFSNSRSEMNVSTLELGDSALYLCATAAGNEQFFGPGTRLTVL.

This clonotype was seen at least ten times. The DNA of the CDR3 is TGTGCCACCCGGACGGGAGATACGCAGTATTTT. Translation: CATRTGDTQYF. V and J are TRBV24-1 and TRBJ2-3; D gene ambiguous. Deletions cut 9 bases from V and 5 bases from J, with 8 bases between. This CDR3 comprises 11 residues. Germline-derived CDR1 and CDR2 are KGHDR and SFDVKD.

This clonotype was found many times. V gene TRBV20-1 combines with J gene TRBJ2-5; D possibly matches TRBD1 or TRBD2 (5 bases each). Trimming removed 2 bases at V and 5 bases at J, with 15 bases between. The CDR3 spans 14 residues. Germline V CDR1 and CDR2: DFQATT, SNEGSKA (reference sequence). DNA for the CDR3: TGCAGTGCTAGAAGGGGCTCCGAGCGGGAGACCCAGTACTTC. Translated, it gives CSARRGSERETQYF.

A word on this clonotype: This clone may be a read error of a much larger clone one base away. The chain uses TRBV10-3 and TRBJ1-2; D unresolved. With 5 bases removed from V and 2 bases from J, the gap between germline ends came to 9 bases. The CDR3 totals 13 residues. The germline gives CDR1 ENHRY, CDR2 SYGVKD. CDR3 amino acids: CAISPESNYGYTF. Here the CDR3 DNA reads TGTGCCATCAGTCCGGAAAGCAACTATGGCTACACCTTC.

This clonotype was observed many times. The chain is built from TRBV5-1 and TRBJ1-1; 8 nucleotides line up with TRBD1. V shed 6 bases and J 3 bases; nucleotides not matched to a gene: 4. The germline CDR1 and CDR2 sequences are SGHRS and YFSETQ. The CDR3 runs to 13 residues. CDR3 coding DNA: TGCGCCAGCAAGATACAGGGGGACACTGAAGCTTTCTTT. As protein: CASKIQGDTEAFF.

This clonotype has at least ten counts. The chain carries TRBV7-2 and TRBJ1-2; D is uncertain. The V end lost 1 base, the J end lost 5 bases, and 11 bases lay between the germline ends. Germline CDR1 is SGHTA and CDR2 is FQGNSA. The CDR3 sequence is 14 residues long. The CDR3 sequence is CASSLDTRGYGYTF. The CDR3 DNA reads TGTGCCAGCAGCTTAGATACACGGGGTTATGGCTACACCTTC. The variable domain in full, with the rest retrieved from reference TRBV7-2 and TRBJ1-2, is GAGVSQSPSNKVTEKGKDVELRCDPISGHTALYWYRQSLGQGLEFLIYFQGNSAPDKSGLPSDRFSAERTGGSVSTLTIQRTQQEDSAVYLCASSLDTRGYGYTFGSGTRLTVV.

The genes are TRBV29-1 and TRBJ1-1; D ambiguous. This CDR3 is 12 amino acids long. The germline gives CDR1 SQVTM, CDR2 ANQGSEA. The ends were cut back, 3 bases at V and 7 bases at J, with 12 bases in the middle. CDR3 residues: CSVEEKINEAFF. In nucleotides, the CDR3 is TGCAGCGTTGAGGAAAAAATCAATGAAGCTTTCTTT.

This clonotype was seen a few times. The rearrangement uses TRBV5-1 and TRBJ2-3; D gene ambiguous. The CDR3 loop spans 15 amino acids. V lost 3 bases to trimming and J lost 0 bases, with 11 bases between them. The germline CDR1 and CDR2 sequences are SGHRS and YFSETQ. DNA for the CDR3: TGCGCCAGCAGCTCACAGACCTCTAGCACAGATACGCAGTATTTT. Its translation: CASSSQTSSTDTQYF. Filled out from reference TRBV5-1 and TRBJ2-3, the complete variable domain reads KAGVTQTPRYLIKTRGQQVTLSCSPISGHRSVSWYQQTPGQGLQFLFEYFSETQRNKGNFPGRFSGRQFSNSRSEMNVSTLELGDSALYLCASSSQTSSTDTQYFGPGTRLTVL.

This clonotype has a count of ten or more. V is TRBV20-1 and J is TRBJ1-1; D call uncertain. This CDR3 spans 12 amino acids. Looked up from germline, CDR1 is DFQATT and CDR2 is SNEGSKA (reference sequence). V dropped 6 bases and J dropped 3 bases, with 11 bases sitting between them. The CDR3 loop is CSARSTDTEAFF. CDR3 sequence (DNA): TGCAGTGCGAGATCAACGGACACTGAAGCTTTCTTT.

This clonotype was recorded at least ten times. This sequence joins TRBV6-6 and TRBJ1-2; 7 bases map to TRBD1. Trimming cost V 2 bases and J 4 bases; bases outside gene matches: 4. CDR1 and CDR2 (germline): MNHNY, SVGAGI (reference sequence). The CDR3 runs to 14 residues. This CDR3 is CASSYQTGSYGYTF. The CDR3 nucleotides read TGTGCCAGCAGTTACCAGACAGGGAGCTATGGCTACACCTTC.

This clonotype was seen many times. The chain couples TRBV7-9 to TRBJ1-2; D not certain. CDR1 SEHNR and CDR2 FQNEAQ come from the germline V gene (reference sequence). V lost 1 base and J lost 4, with 7 bases in between. CDR3 length: 13 residues. CDR3 in DNA: TGTGCCAGCAGCTTAGGGCCCAGCTATGGCTACACCTTC. This encodes CASSLGPSYGYTF. The full variable domain, with the rest looked up from reference TRBV7-9 and TRBJ1-2, is DTGVSQNPRHKITKRGQNVTFRCDPISEHNRLYWYRQTLGQGPEFLTYFQNEAQLEKSRLLSDRFSAERPKGSFSTLEIQRTEQGDSAMYLCASSLGPSYGYTFGSGTRLTVV.